This T cell receptor beta chain comes out of a study of human T cells and chemical hapten exposure. General study findings and limits: DPC sensitization left the count of TCRs above 1 in 1000 unchanged.

Library construction involved attaching unique molecular identifiers to individual cDNA molecules, which allowed quantitative, reproducible TCR counting. TCRdb itself ran the 5' RACE reads through MiXCR, one entry per CDR3 protein. The table shows 65,000 to 90,000 distinct CDR3 sequences, with 15% occurring only once. The authors extracted total RNA from unfractionated whole blood. As to this clonotype: The antigen is unknown.

This TCR derives from a female donor in good health.

The chain's CDR3 is CASSQGLLAGGNTGELFF. In DNA, the CDR3 is TGTGCCAGCAGCCAAGGCTTACTAGCGGGGGGGAACACCGGGGAGCTGTTTTTT. The chain uses TRBV3-1 and TRBJ2-2; TRBD2 matches 12 bases. V lost 1 base and J lost 1; bases outside the gene matches: 4. CDR1 and CDR2 (germline): LGHDT, YNNKEL (reference sequence). The CDR3 covers 18 residues.